The rows below give T cell receptor beta chains drawn from one sample of a study of cytomegalovirus exposure and HLA in healthy donors. Sequencing was performed with immunoSEQ multiplex PCR; in TCRdb, only in-frame clones are kept and a portion is missing. The data show about 150,000 clones, 87% seen once. What was sequenced was PBMCs. The origin of the receptors is a woman in her 30s in good health and CMV-seronegative. Both conserved end residues are trimmed from each CDR3.

>TRBV4-3
ASSQDLRGRGGDTQY
>TRBV7-2
ASSLATAFQDGYT
>TRBV7-9
ASREAPRPEAF
>TRBV27
ASRSAGTVNTEAF
>TRBV13
ASSLRTGSDTQY
>TRBV7-2
ASSRRTSLFAKNIQY
>TRBV7-9
SSSAGDTEAF
>TRBV28
ASSSPAGTYEQY
>TRBV29-1
SVGTAQETQY
>TRBV7-9
ASSPTGYSGNTIY
>TRBV6-5
ASSPTGYNSPLH
>TRBV7-8
ASSFDPLAGSSYNEQF
>TRBV7-6
ASSYLQETQY
>TRBV5-1
ASSLTTSGRASSSYEQY
>TRBV9
ASSVAQGWTEAF
>TRBV30
AWSATANYGYT
>TRBV7-9
ASSGQASGNTIY
>TRBV30
AWRTSGILFYEQY
>TRBV7-2
ASSLQPGQDQPQH
>TRBV4-1
ASSQGLMGAGVSDTQY